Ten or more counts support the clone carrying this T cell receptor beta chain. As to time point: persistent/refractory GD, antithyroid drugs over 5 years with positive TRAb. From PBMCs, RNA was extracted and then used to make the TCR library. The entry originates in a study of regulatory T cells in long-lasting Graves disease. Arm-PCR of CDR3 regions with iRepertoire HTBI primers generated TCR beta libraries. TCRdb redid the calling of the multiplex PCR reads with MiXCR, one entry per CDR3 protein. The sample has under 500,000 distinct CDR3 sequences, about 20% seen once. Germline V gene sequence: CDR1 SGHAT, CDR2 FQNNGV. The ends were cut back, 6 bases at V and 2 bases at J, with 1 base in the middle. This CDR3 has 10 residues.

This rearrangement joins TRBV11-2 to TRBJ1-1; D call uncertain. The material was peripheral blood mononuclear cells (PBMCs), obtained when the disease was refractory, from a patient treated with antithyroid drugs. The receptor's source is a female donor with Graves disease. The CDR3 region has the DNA TGTGCCAGCAGAAACACTGAAGCTTTCTTT. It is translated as CASRNTEAFF. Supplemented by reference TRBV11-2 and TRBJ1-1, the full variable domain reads EAGVAQSPRYKIIEKRQSVAFWCNPISGHATLYWYQQILGQGPKLLIQFQNNGVVDDSQLPKDRFSAERLKGVDSTLKIQPAKLEDSAVYLCASRNTEAFFGQGTRLTVV.